The following is a TCR beta chain sequence with its context. V was cut by 4 bases and J by 8 bases, with 20 bases left in between. The CDR3 runs 16 residues. Looked up from germline, CDR1 is SNHLY and CDR2 is FYNNEI. The data were taken from a study of blood T cell repertoires in COVID-19. Looking at the study overall: Samples taken during acute and convalescent COVID-19 were collected in the United States, Italy and Spain.

Authors' data handling: Reference gene primers were amplified, and this amplification served to estimate nucleated cell counts. The protocol was immunoSEQ multiplex PCR, while the TCRdb copy is restricted to in-frame clones and leaves out a portion. The V and J calls and clone size were taken over from that table, and D and trimming were inferred from the DNA. The sample has about 400,000 clones; about 85% are singletons. Clinical history as reported by participants underpinned cohort assignment. The chain uses TRBV2 and TRBJ1-4; D is perhaps TRBD1 (6 bases). Specimen: PBMCs or T cells enriched from blood (not recorded which). This receptor was obtained from a woman between 18 and 29 years old with acute COVID-19. CDR3 amino acids: CASSAFRTKDSEKLFF. Here the CDR3 DNA reads TGTGCCAGCAGTGCATTCCGAACCAAGGACAGCGAAAAACTGTTTTTT.